The next 10 T cell receptor beta chains were all read from a single sample in a study of blood T cell repertoires in COVID-19. The protocol was immunoSEQ multiplex PCR, while the TCRdb copy is restricted to in-frame clones and leaves out a portion. The table lists approximately 29,000 clones, 85% to 95% of them singletons. The sequencing input was peripheral blood. The receptors come from a woman in her 70s with COVID-19, enrolled during active disease.

The V call is TRBV28, the J call TRBJ2-7, with D perhaps TRBD2 (5 bases). This CDR3 has 12 residues. Per the germline V gene, CDR1 is MDHEN and CDR2 is SYDVKM. Trimming left V 3 bases short and J 3 bases short, with 6 bases between. The CDR3 coding sequence is TGTGCCAGCAGTTTCAGCGGCTACGAGCAGTACTTC. Residues: CASSFSGYEQYF. Full variable domain (rest looked up from reference TRBV28 and TRBJ2-7): DVKVTQSSRYLVKRTGEKVFLECVQDMDHENMFWYRQDPGLGLRLIYFSYDVKMKEKGDIPEGYSVSREKKERFSLILESASTNQTSMYLCASSFSGYEQYFGPGTRLTVT.

The chain employs TRBV7-2 and TRBJ2-7, with 10 bases that match TRBD2. The CDR3 length is 14 residues. Per germline, CDR1 SGHTA and CDR2 FQGNSA. With 4 bases clipped from V and 6 bases from J, the junction kept 6 bases outside the gene matches. CDR3 residues: CASSSLAGVGEQYF. CDR3 nucleotide sequence: TGTGCCAGCAGCTCGCTAGCGGGAGTAGGCGAGCAGTACTTC.

This clone was counted a few times. The chain employs TRBV10-1 and TRBJ2-2; D might be TRBD1 (6 bases). The CDR3 loop spans 15 amino acids. Germline V gene sequence: CDR1 WNHNN, CDR2 SYGVQD (reference sequence). CDR3: CARTLDSKNTGELFF. CDR3 sequence (DNA): TGCGCGAGAACCTTGGACAGCAAAAACACCGGGGAGCTGTTTTTT.

This chain joins TRBV3-1 (or the pseudogene TRBV3-2) and TRBJ2-1; TRBD2 matches at 8 bases. Germline V gene sequence: CDR1 LGHDT, CDR2 YNNKEL (reference sequence). V shed 1 base and J 9 bases; nucleotides not matched to a gene: 11. This CDR3 comprises 16 residues. The CDR3 sequence: CASSQALGLEGGEQFF. For the CDR3, the DNA is TGTGCCAGCAGCCAAGCTTTGGGACTAGAGGGTGGTGAGCAGTTCTTC.

V and J are TRBV4-1 and TRBJ2-3, with TRBD2 matching over 7 bases. The CDR3 has 17 residues. Trimming took 4 bases from V and 3 from J; bases not matched to a gene: 13. The germline gives CDR1 MGHRA, CDR2 YSYEKL. This CDR3 reads CASSPVPAGVRTDTQYF. DNA of the CDR3: TGCGCCAGCAGCCCCGTGCCGGCGGGAGTTAGAACAGATACGCAGTATTTT.

The CDR3 region has the DNA TGTGCCTGGGCAAAGGACTTGAGCTCCTACAATGAGCAGTTCTTC. It is translated as CAWAKDLSSYNEQFF. The chain recombines TRBV30 with TRBJ2-1, with D possibly matching TRBD2 (5 bases). Germline V gene sequence: CDR1 GTSNPN, CDR2 SVGIG (reference sequence). The germline V and J ends were trimmed by 5 bases and 0 bases, with 14 bases remaining between them. This CDR3 spans 15 amino acids.

This clone came up a few times. The chain links TRBV11-2 to TRBJ1-4; D is uncertain. Trimming shortened V by 1 base and J by 4 bases, and 10 bases separated the two germline ends. Germline V gives CDR1 SGHAT, CDR2 FQNNGV. The length of the CDR3 is 15 residues. This CDR3 reads CASSLGPGNNEKLFF. The CDR3 DNA is TGTGCCAGCAGCTTAGGGCCGGGGAATAATGAAAAACTGTTTTTT.

The CDR3, as DNA: TGTGCCAGTAGTATCGCGGATCCGAACACTGAAGCTTTCTTT. It translates to CASSIADPNTEAFF. The J gene is TRBJ1-1, the V gene TRBV19; D not resolved. The CDR3 covers 14 residues. Germline V gene sequence: CDR1 LNHDA, CDR2 SQIVND (reference sequence). Trimming cost V 3 bases and J 1 base, with 9 bases left between them.

The chain links TRBV4-1 to TRBJ2-1; D gene uncertain. The V and J ends lost 2 bases and 2 bases respectively, with 16 bases between them. The CDR3 is made up of 17 amino acids. The germline V gene has CDR1 MGHRA and CDR2 YSYEKL. The CDR3 reads CASSQPKLPIPYNEQFF. The CDR3, as DNA: TGCGCCAGCAGCCAACCGAAGCTCCCCATTCCCTACAATGAGCAGTTCTTC.

V is TRBV3-1 (or the pseudogene TRBV3-2) and J is TRBJ1-3; D is ambiguous. The CDR3 totals 11 residues. The germline V gene encodes CDR1 LGHDT and CDR2 YNNKEL (reference sequence). Trimming shortened V by 0 bases and J by 11 bases, and 5 bases separated the two germline ends. The DNA for the CDR3 is TGTGCCAGCAGCCAAGATCTCGCCATATATTTT. Its translation is CASSQDLAIYF.